This passage covers 3 T cell receptor beta chains from one sample sequenced in a study of T cell repertoires in cytomegalovirus infection. Each CDR3 protein is one row after TCRdb ran MiXCR on the reads. Here the sample spans about 97,000 distinct CDR3 sequences, 16% being singletons. The material sequenced was PBMCs. These receptors originate from a human donor in good health (CMV status not recorded). Some clones in this sample may be carry-over from other donors' samples.

The table lists this clonotype with many counts. The chain joins TRBV7-2 to TRBJ2-3; unclear D gene. The CDR3 covers 13 residues. Germline lookup yields CDR1 SGHTA and CDR2 FQGNSA. The V end was cut by 5 bases, the J end by 8 bases, with 14 bases between. CDR3 DNA sequence: TGTGCCAGCAGCCCCCCCTACCTGACTACGCAGTATTTT. It encodes CASSPPYLTTQYF.

There are a few counts of this clonotype. The chain couples TRBV20-1 to TRBJ1-2; 11 bases match TRBD1. This CDR3 has 13 residues. The junction had 7 bases not matched to a gene; V was cut back by 6 bases and J by 7 bases. The V gene's germline CDR1 is DFQATT and CDR2 SNEGSKA (reference sequence). The CDR3, as DNA: TGCAGTGCCCGCCCGGGACAGGGGGTTGGCTACACCTTC. The encoded protein is CSARPGQGVGYTF.

The V gene is TRBV7-3, the J gene TRBJ2-3; 10 bases match TRBD1. J gave up 4 bases and V 5 bases, and 9 bases lay outside the gene matches. The CDR3 is 16 residues long. Germline loops: CDR1 SGHTA, CDR2 FQGTGA. The CDR3 nucleotides read TGTGCCAGCAGCCTACGACAGGGGGCAGGGTCAGATACGCAGTATTTT. Its protein is CASSLRQGAGSDTQYF.